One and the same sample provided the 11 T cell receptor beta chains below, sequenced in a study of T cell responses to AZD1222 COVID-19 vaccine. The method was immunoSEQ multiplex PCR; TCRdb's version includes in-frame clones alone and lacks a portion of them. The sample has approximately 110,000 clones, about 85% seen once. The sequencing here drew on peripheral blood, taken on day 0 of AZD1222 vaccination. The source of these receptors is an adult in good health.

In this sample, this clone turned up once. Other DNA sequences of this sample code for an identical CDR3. The CDR3 loop reads CASSYRGNTEAFF. DNA of the CDR3: TGTGCCAGCAGTTACAGGGGTAACACTGAAGCTTTCTTT. The chain has TRBV6-2 or TRBV6-3 and TRBJ1-1; tentatively, D is TRBD1 (5 bases). Germline CDR1 reads MNHEY; CDR2 reads SVGEGT. This CDR3 has 13 amino acids. With 2 bases removed from V and 2 bases from J, the gap between germline ends came to 6 bases.

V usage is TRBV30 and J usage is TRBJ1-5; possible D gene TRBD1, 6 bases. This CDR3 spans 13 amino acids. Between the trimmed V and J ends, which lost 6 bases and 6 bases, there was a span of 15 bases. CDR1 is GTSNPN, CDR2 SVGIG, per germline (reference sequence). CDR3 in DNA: TGTGCCTGCTCTGTGGGGGGCGGTCAGCCCCAGCATTTT. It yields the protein CACSVGGGQPQHF.

The CDR3 loop is CASSLAAGSAGYYEQYF. The CDR3 DNA reads TGCGCCAGCAGCTTGGCCGCCGGGTCAGCCGGATACTACGAGCAGTACTTC. This chain uses TRBV5-1 with TRBJ2-7; no firm D call. Trimming left V 0 bases short and J 3 bases short, with 19 bases between. CDR3 length: 17 amino acids. Germline lookup yields CDR1 SGHRS and CDR2 YFSETQ. The entire variable domain, with the rest obtained from reference TRBV5-1 and TRBJ2-7, is as follows: KAGVTQTPRYLIKTRGQQVTLSCSPISGHRSVSWYQQTPGQGLQFLFEYFSETQRNKGNFPGRFSGRQFSNSRSEMNVSTLELGDSALYLCASSLAAGSAGYYEQYFGPGTRLTVT.

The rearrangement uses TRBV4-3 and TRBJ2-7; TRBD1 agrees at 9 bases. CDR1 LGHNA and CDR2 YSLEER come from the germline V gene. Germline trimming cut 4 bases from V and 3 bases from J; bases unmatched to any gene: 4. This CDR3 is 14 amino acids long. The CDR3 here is CASSLGQGVYEQYF. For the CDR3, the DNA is TGCGCCAGCAGCCTGGGACAGGGAGTCTACGAGCAGTACTTC.

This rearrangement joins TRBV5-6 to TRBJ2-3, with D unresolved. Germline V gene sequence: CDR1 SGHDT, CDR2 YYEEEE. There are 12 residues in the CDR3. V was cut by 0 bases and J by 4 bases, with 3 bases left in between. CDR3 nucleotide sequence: TGTGCCAGCAGCTTGGACCCAGATACGCAGTATTTT. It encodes CASSLDPDTQYF.

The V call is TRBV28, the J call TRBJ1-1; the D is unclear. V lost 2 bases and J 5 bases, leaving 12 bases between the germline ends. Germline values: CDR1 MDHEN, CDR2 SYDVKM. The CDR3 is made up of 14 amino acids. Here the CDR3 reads CASSLRPLRTEAFF. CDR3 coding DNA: TGTGCCAGCAGTTTAAGGCCCCTCAGGACTGAAGCTTTCTTT.

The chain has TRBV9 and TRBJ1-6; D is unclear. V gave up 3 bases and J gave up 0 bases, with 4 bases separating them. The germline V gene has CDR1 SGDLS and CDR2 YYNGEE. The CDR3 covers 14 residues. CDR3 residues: CASSASSYNSPLHF. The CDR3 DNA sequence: TGTGCCAGCAGCGCCAGCTCCTATAATTCACCCCTCCACTTT.

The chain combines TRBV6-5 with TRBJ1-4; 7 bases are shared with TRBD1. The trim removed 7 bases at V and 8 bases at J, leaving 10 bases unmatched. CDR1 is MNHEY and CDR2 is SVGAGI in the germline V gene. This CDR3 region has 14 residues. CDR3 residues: CASTNRGEGEKLFF. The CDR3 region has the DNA TGTGCCAGCACCAACAGGGGAGAGGGAGAAAAACTGTTTTTT.

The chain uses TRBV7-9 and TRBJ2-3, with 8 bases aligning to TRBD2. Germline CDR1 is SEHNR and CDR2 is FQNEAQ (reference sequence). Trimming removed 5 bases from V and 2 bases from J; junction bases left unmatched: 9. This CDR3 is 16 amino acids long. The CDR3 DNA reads TGTGCCAGCAGCCGGGAAGCGGGGGCCCTCACAGATACGCAGTATTTT. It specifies CASSREAGALTDTQYF.

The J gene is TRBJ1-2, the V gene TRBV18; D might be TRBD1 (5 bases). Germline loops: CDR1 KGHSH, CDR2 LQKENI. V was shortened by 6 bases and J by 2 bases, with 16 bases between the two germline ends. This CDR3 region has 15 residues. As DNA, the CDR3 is TGTGCCAGCTCCCAGGGAGTAGAGTTCAACTATGGCTACACCTTC. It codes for CASSQGVEFNYGYTF.

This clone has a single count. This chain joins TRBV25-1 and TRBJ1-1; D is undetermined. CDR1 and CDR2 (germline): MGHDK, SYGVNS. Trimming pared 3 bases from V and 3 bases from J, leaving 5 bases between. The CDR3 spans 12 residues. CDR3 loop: CASSEWDTEAFF. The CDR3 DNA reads TGTGCCAGCAGTGAGTGGGACACTGAAGCTTTCTTT.